The T cell receptor (beta chain) under discussion was sequenced for a study of blood T cell repertoires in COVID-19 (dated by TCRdb to the early 2020s). A note on the overall study: Samples covering the acute and convalescent phases of COVID-19 were provided by collaborators in the United States, Italy and Spain. The prospective study material was composed of cDNA or gDNA derived from T cells, B-cell-depleted T cells, or PBMCs. The samples were drawn from two sources: the first 160 participants of the ongoing ImmuneRACE study, and fewer than 1,500 subjects contributed by 6 global collaborators. The repertoires were released in a freely available public database intended as a resource for research on the immune response to SARS-CoV-2. The sample metadata nearly always contained a de-identified subject ID, COVID-19 status, age in years and sex. The dataset comprised deeply sampled blood TCRbeta repertoires from subjects exposed to, actively infected with, or recovered from COVID-19. HLA class I and class II types, where available, came from metadata supplied by the sample provider rather than from assay-based typing.

Study-wide findings and limitations: The amount of clinical and demographic metadata varied by source and participant and was provided uncurated.

The CDR3 spans 17 residues, from the cysteine through the phenylalanine. Only the CDR3 DNA stays, 51 bases, in frame from base 1. Clipping removes 1 base from V and 0 bases from J, with 4 as the unmatched junction base count. CDR1 LGHNA and CDR2 YSLEER were looked up in the germline V gene. TCRbeta CDR3 regions were amplified from genomic DNA by means of the immunoSEQ Assay, a bias-controlled multiplex PCR. The original pipeline was this. Within the assay, amplification of reference gene primers was used to estimate how many nucleated cells each sample contained. Sequence reads were collapsed and filtered to measure the absolute abundance of every unique TCRbeta CDR3 rearrangement. For each sample, productive Simpson clonality was calculated as the square root of Simpson's diversity index over productive rearrangements. TCRdb stores this immuneACCESS table with in-frame sequences only. Part of the clones is absent; in the studies checked, under half of the shortfall reflects unresolved V genes, and no reason is known for the rest. D and trimming come from the DNA, and the V and J calls and clone size come from that table. In this sample the table shows approximately 300,000 clones, around 88% of which occur a single time. Clones ranked in the top ten supply 1% to 1.5% of the sample.

Whole blood was collected in K2EDTA tubes by collaborating institutions according to the institutions' own protocols. Collaborator samples were shipped for TCRbeta analysis as frozen whole blood, isolated PBMCs, or DNA extracted from either sample type. Turning to this clone: Its antigen has not been determined. No much larger clone exists at a distance of one base, and base qualities are not known.

The receptor comes from a woman aged 45-65 years with acute or convalescent COVID-19. The chain uses TRBV4-3 and TRBJ2-1, with TRBD2 matching 9 junction bases. Sequencing was performed on peripheral blood. The CDR3 is CASSQGLAASSYNEQFF. The DNA reads TGCGCCAGCAGCCAAGGACTAGCGGCCTCCTCCTACAATGAGCAGTTCTTC.